This entry lists 24 T cell receptor beta chains sequenced from one sample in a study of T cell responses to AZD1222 COVID-19 vaccine. Profiling relied on immunoSEQ multiplex PCR, and the TCRdb table lists in-frame clones only, not all of them. The table has 65,000 to 80,000 clones, roughly 94% seen once. The starting material was peripheral blood, obtained on day 0 of MenACWY control vaccination. All receptors derive from an adult in good health.

The V and J genes are TRBV27 and TRBJ2-1; D perhaps matches TRBD2 (6 bases). The ends were cut back, 2 bases at V and 4 bases at J, with 18 bases in the middle. The CDR3 is 17 amino acids. From germline, CDR1 is MNHEY and CDR2 SMNVEV (reference sequence). The CDR3 region has the DNA TGTGCCAGCAGTTTAAGTTTCGGGGGAGCAGGGTACAATGAGCAGTTCTTC. This codes for CASSLSFGGAGYNEQFF.

The chain recombines TRBV7-9 with TRBJ1-1, with TRBD1 as a possible D gene (5 bases). CDR1 is SEHNR and CDR2 is FQNEAQ in the germline V gene (reference sequence). The CDR3 runs 15 residues. V lost 2 bases, J lost 6 bases, and 16 bases lay in between. CDR3 DNA sequence: TGTGCCAGCAGCTTATGGCCAGGGAGTAATTCTGAAGCTTTCTTT. It yields the protein CASSLWPGSNSEAFF.

The rearrangement links TRBV19 to TRBJ2-7, with TRBD1 as a possible D gene (6 bases). Per the germline V gene, CDR1 is LNHDA and CDR2 is SQIVND (reference sequence). The CDR3 runs 14 residues. V lost 9 bases, J lost 7 bases, and 22 bases lay in between. CDR3 amino acids: CASAGQPPLGEQYF. The CDR3 DNA sequence: TGTGCCAGCGCAGGACAGCCGCCCTTGGGGGAGCAGTACTTC.

The chain has TRBV6-2 or TRBV6-3 and TRBJ1-5; D gene ambiguous. CDR1 MNHEY and CDR2 SVGEGT come from the germline V gene. V dropped 6 bases and J dropped 6 bases, with 12 bases sitting between them. CDR3 length equals 13 residues. Here the CDR3 DNA reads TGTGCCAGCAGCAACTCCGGGAGTCAGCCCCAGCATTTT. Protein product: CASSNSGSQPQHF.

This clone has only one observation. The gene calls are TRBV3-1 (or the pseudogene TRBV3-2) and TRBJ1-6; D call uncertain. The V end lost 1 base, the J end lost 10 bases, and 5 bases lay between the germline ends. The CDR3 is 12 amino acids. Germline V gene data show CDR1 as LGHDT and CDR2 as YNNKEL (reference sequence). CDR3 protein: CASSQGVSPLHF. The CDR3 DNA sequence: TGTGCCAGCAGCCAAGGGGTCTCACCCCTCCACTTT.

V is TRBV24-1 and J is TRBJ2-3, with D perhaps matching TRBD1 (5 bases). The V gene lost 4 bases and the J gene lost 4 bases, with 11 bases spanning the gap. This CDR3 is 14 amino acids long. Germline V gene data show CDR1 as KGHDR and CDR2 as SFDVKD. The CDR3 DNA follows: TGTGCCACCAGTGAGGGCAGGGATGCAGATACGCAGTATTTT. It yields the protein CATSEGRDADTQYF.

This clone was detected only once. This chain connects TRBV5-8 to TRBJ1-2, with 7 bases matching TRBD1. This CDR3 is built from 17 residues. From germline, CDR1 is SGHTS and CDR2 YDEGEE. J gave up 1 base and V 0 bases, and 9 bases lay outside the gene matches. Here the CDR3 DNA reads TGTGCCAGCAGCTTGGGTCATGGGACAGCAGATAACTATGGCTACACCTTC. Translating gives CASSLGHGTADNYGYTF.

The chain joins TRBV18 to TRBJ2-5; D ambiguous. The V end was cut by 2 bases, the J end by 8 bases, with 18 bases between. This CDR3 spans 15 amino acids. The germline V gene encodes CDR1 KGHSH and CDR2 LQKENI. The CDR3 nucleotides read TGTGCCAGCTCACCAGAGTTGAACAGAAGGAACACCCAGTACTTC. Translating gives CASSPELNRRNTQYF.

V is TRBV28 and J is TRBJ1-5, with D maybe TRBD1 (5 bases). The CDR3 length is 15 residues. V lost 4 bases to trimming and J lost 5 bases, with 15 bases between them. Germline CDR1 reads MDHEN; CDR2 reads SYDVKM. The chain's CDR3 is CASSYSGGVDQPQHF. CDR3 bases: TGTGCCAGCAGTTACAGTGGAGGGGTAGATCAGCCCCAGCATTTT.

The chain couples TRBV10-3 to TRBJ2-7, with 7 positions matching TRBD1. Germline V gives CDR1 ENHRY, CDR2 SYGVKD. Trimming removed 2 bases from V and 3 bases from J; junction bases left unmatched: 7. The CDR3 is 15 amino acids. CDR3 coding DNA: TGTGCCATCAGTGAGGTGAGACAGGGTGTCTACGAGCAGTACTTC. Its translation is CAISEVRQGVYEQYF.

The chain uses TRBV12-3 or TRBV12-4 and TRBJ2-3, with a tentative D call TRBD2 (5 bases). The CDR3 has 13 residues. Trimming pared 6 bases from V and 6 bases from J, leaving 13 bases between. CDR3 coding DNA: TGTGCCAGCAGGTCCCCCTCGGGGGATACGCAGTATTTT. Translating it yields CASRSPSGDTQYF.

The chain employs TRBV3-1 (or the pseudogene TRBV3-2) and TRBJ1-2; D is uncertain. The CDR3 runs to 17 residues. Germline V CDR1 and CDR2: LGHDT, YNNKEL (reference sequence). V shed 0 bases and J shed 1 base, with 15 bases lying between them. The CDR3 sequence is CASSQDSSSAFNYGYTF. In DNA form, the CDR3 reads TGTGCCAGCAGCCAAGATAGCTCATCGGCCTTTAACTATGGCTACACCTTC.

As DNA, the CDR3 is TGCGCCAGCAGCCCCGGGGAGCCAGGGCGGTACGAGCAGTACTTC. Its protein product is CASSPGEPGRYEQYF. V is TRBV4-1 and J is TRBJ2-7; D assignment may be TRBD1 or TRBD2 (5 bases each). This CDR3 region has 15 residues. The germline V gene encodes CDR1 MGHRA and CDR2 YSYEKL. V lost 4 bases to trimming and J lost 4 bases, with 17 bases between them.

This chain connects TRBV6-5 to TRBJ2-7; 9 bases match TRBD1. CDR1 is MNHEY, CDR2 SVGAGI, per germline. CDR3 length equals 14 residues. The junction had 4 bases not matched to a gene; V was cut back by 5 bases and J by 2 bases. The CDR3 DNA reads TGTGCCAGCAGTCCGGGACAGGGAACCTACGAGCAGTACTTC. Its protein product is CASSPGQGTYEQYF.

V is TRBV19 and J is TRBJ2-1, with 10 bases fitting TRBD1. V was pared by 7 bases and J by 6 bases, with 6 bases of the junction left unmatched. Germline loops: CDR1 LNHDA, CDR2 SQIVND (reference sequence). This CDR3 has 14 amino acids. The CDR3 is CASNPGQGTNEQFF. In nucleotides, the CDR3 is TGTGCCAGTAACCCGGGACAGGGGACCAATGAGCAGTTCTTC.

J is TRBJ2-5 and V is TRBV6-2 or TRBV6-3; 7 nucleotides align to TRBD1. The ends lost 4 bases at V and 5 bases at J; junction bases unmatched: 13. Germline lookup yields CDR1 MNHEY and CDR2 SVGEGT. This CDR3 is 16 amino acids long. This CDR3 reads CASSSLNGNRGETQYF. The CDR3 coding sequence is TGTGCCAGCAGTTCACTTAATGGCAACAGGGGTGAGACCCAGTACTTC.

This clone turned up a few times. V and J are TRBV3-1 (or the pseudogene TRBV3-2) and TRBJ2-2, with D perhaps matching TRBD2 (5 bases). The germline V gene encodes CDR1 LGHDT and CDR2 YNNKEL (reference sequence). The CDR3 length is 13 residues. Trimming cost V 2 bases and J 5 bases, with 6 bases left between them. CDR3 bases: TGTGCCAGCAGCCAACGGGGTACCGGGGAGCTGTTTTTT. The encoded protein is CASSQRGTGELFF.

This sequence joins TRBV15 and TRBJ2-1; 8 bases fit TRBD2. This CDR3 has 15 residues. Germline CDR1 is LNHNV and CDR2 is YYDKDF (reference sequence). The trim removed 2 bases at V and 5 bases at J, leaving 5 bases unmatched. CDR3 bases: TGTGCCACCAGCAGAAGCGGGAGTTGGAACAATGAGCAGTTCTTC. Its translation is CATSRSGSWNNEQFF.

The rearrangement joins TRBV3-1 (or the pseudogene TRBV3-2) to TRBJ2-1, with 9 positions matching TRBD2. The junction had 5 bases not matched to a gene; V was cut back by 1 base and J by 4 bases. The germline CDR1 and CDR2 sequences are LGHDT and YNNKEL (reference sequence). CDR3 length equals 16 residues. The CDR3 spells CASSQVSGGPYNEQFF. The CDR3 coding sequence is TGTGCCAGCAGCCAAGTTAGCGGGGGCCCATACAATGAGCAGTTCTTC.

The chain is built from TRBV10-3 and TRBJ1-4; D gene ambiguous. The CDR3 totals 13 residues. The V and J ends lost 3 bases and 7 bases respectively, with 9 bases between them. The germline gives CDR1 ENHRY, CDR2 SYGVKD. In DNA form, the CDR3 reads TGTGCCATCAGTGACTTAGGGATTGAAAAACTGTTTTTT. Its translation: CAISDLGIEKLFF.

This clone has just one count. The chain carries TRBV5-6 and TRBJ2-1; D is possibly TRBD1 (5 bases). Trimming stripped 7 bases from V and 5 bases from J, with 16 bases between. There are 14 residues in the CDR3. Germline lookup yields CDR1 SGHDT and CDR2 YYEEEE. The CDR3 DNA follows: TGTGCCAGCTTAGGGGCCTTGGGGAACAATGAGCAGTTCTTC. It yields the protein CASLGALGNNEQFF.

The chain joins TRBV14 to TRBJ1-6, with D hard to call. The CDR3 length is 14 residues. Germline CDR1 SGHDN, CDR2 FVKESK. Trimming cost V 1 base and J 7 bases, with 8 bases left between them. CDR3 nucleotides: TGTGCCAGCAGCCAAGGCTGGGCCAATTCACCCCTCCACTTT. This translates into CASSQGWANSPLHF. Drawing the rest from reference TRBV14 and TRBJ1-6, the complete variable domain is EAGVTQFPSHSVIEKGQTVTLRCDPISGHDNLYWYRRVMGKEIKFLLHFVKESKQDESGMPNNRFLAERTGGTYSTLKVQPAELEDSGVYFCASSQGWANSPLHFGNGTRLTVT.

V gene TRBV19 combines with J gene TRBJ1-4; D unclear. V was cut by 1 base and J by 2 bases, with 2 bases left in between. Germline V gives CDR1 LNHDA, CDR2 SQIVND (reference sequence). This CDR3 comprises 13 residues. The CDR3 sequence: CASSIGTNEKLFF. Written as DNA, the CDR3 is TGTGCCAGTAGTATAGGCACTAATGAAAAACTGTTTTTT.

The V call is TRBV29-1, the J call TRBJ2-4; TRBD2 aligns across 8 bases. The germline V gene has CDR1 SQVTM and CDR2 ANQGSEA. Germline trimming cut 0 bases from V and 8 bases from J; bases unmatched to any gene: 0. The CDR3 is 12 residues long. The CDR3 is CSVEDGGDIQYF. CDR3 bases: TGCAGCGTTGAAGACGGGGGGGACATTCAGTACTTC.